This T cell receptor beta chain derives from a study of tumor and adjacent non-tumor tissue in lung cancer. Study-level information: Stage I to III disease affected roughly 10 men and roughly 5 women aged about 31 to 85.

The CDR3 has 15 residues. Germline CDR1 reads SGHAT; CDR2 reads FQDESV (reference sequence). J gave up 3 bases and V 3 bases, and 7 bases lay outside the gene matches. The library came from three nested PCR rounds adapted from ARM-PCR protocols. TCRdb re-called the multiplex PCR reads with MiXCR, one entry per CDR3 protein. In the table there are approximately 120,000 distinct CDR3 sequences, 62% of which are singletons. Study conclusions and caveats: Tumor repertoires had a smaller top 100 clone share than normal lung.

Notes on this clonotype: What it binds is not known.

RNA was extracted from bulk tissue without any cell sorting. This non-tumor lung sample came from over 3 cm beyond the tumor edge. This sequence joins TRBV11-1 and TRBJ2-7, with 8 nucleotides matching TRBD1. The clonotype comes from a man aged 55 to 70 with non-small cell lung cancer. The sequenced sample was distant non-tumor lung tissue. The CDR3 nucleotides read TGTGCCAGCAGCTTCCCCGGGACAGGCCTCTACGAGCAGTACTTC. It encodes CASSFPGTGLYEQYF. The full variable domain, completed using reference TRBV11-1 and TRBJ2-7, is EAEVAQSPRYKITEKSQAVAFWCDPISGHATLYWYRQILGQGPELLVQFQDESVVDDSQLPKDRFSAERLKGVDSTLKIQPAELGDSAMYLCASSFPGTGLYEQYFGPGTRLTVT.